This entry lists 4 T cell receptor beta chains sequenced from one sample in a study of T cell clones after liver transplantation. Profiling relied on immunoSEQ multiplex PCR, and the TCRdb table lists in-frame clones only, not all of them. The sample lists 75,000 to 85,000 clones; around 78% were seen once. Sequenced here: CD4+ T cells from blood, sampled at the 22-month timepoint. These TCRs come from a human patient who received a liver transplant. Some T cells here may be from the graft donor.

The gene calls are TRBV7-9 and TRBJ2-7, with 7 bases that match TRBD2. The V and J ends lost 1 base and 3 bases, in that order; junction bases with no gene match: 6. The germline V gene has CDR1 SEHNR and CDR2 FQNEAQ (reference sequence). CDR3 length: 15 residues. CDR3 coding DNA: TGTGCCAGCAGCTTAGGGGGCAGCGGGATCTACGAGCAGTACTTC. Encoded protein: CASSLGGSGIYEQYF. The whole variable domain, filled in from reference TRBV7-9 and TRBJ2-7, reads DTGVSQNPRHKITKRGQNVTFRCDPISEHNRLYWYRQTLGQGPEFLTYFQNEAQLEKSRLLSDRFSAERPKGSFSTLEIQRTEQGDSAMYLCASSLGGSGIYEQYFGPGTRLTVT.

The rearrangement links TRBV7-9 to TRBJ2-2; tentative D call: TRBD1 (5 bases). The CDR3 is 15 amino acids. The V and J ends lost 2 bases and 4 bases respectively, with 11 bases between them. Germline V CDR1 and CDR2: SEHNR, FQNEAQ (reference sequence). CDR3 in DNA: TGTGCCAGCAGCTTACGTCAGGGCGGCACCGGGGAGCTGTTTTTT. Amino acid sequence: CASSLRQGGTGELFF.

A single count supports this clone. The rearrangement uses TRBV7-3 and TRBJ1-1, with 9 bases lining up with TRBD1. The CDR3 is made up of 14 amino acids. Losses at the gene ends were 5 bases for V and 3 bases for J; bases not matched to a gene: 4. CDR1 is SGHTA and CDR2 is FQGTGA in the germline V gene. The CDR3 loop reads CASSRDRADTEAFF. DNA for the CDR3: TGTGCCAGCAGCCGGGACAGGGCTGACACTGAAGCTTTCTTT.

This sequence joins TRBV19 and TRBJ1-5, with D tentatively TRBD1 (5 bases). The CDR3 has 16 amino acids. CDR1 and CDR2 from the germline V gene are LNHDA and SQIVND (reference sequence). Trimming stripped 9 bases from V and 2 bases from J, with 20 bases between. CDR3 sequence reads: CASSLDGAGGNQPQHF. Written as DNA, the CDR3 is TGTGCCAGCTCCCTTGACGGGGCCGGGGGCAATCAGCCCCAGCATTTT.